Listed below are T cell receptor beta chains from one sample, sequenced in a study of Graves' ophthalmopathy and Graves' hyperthyroidism. TCRdb reprocessed the multiplex PCR reads via MiXCR and lists one record per CDR3 protein. The sample lists roughly 700,000 distinct CDR3 sequences, roughly 41% occurring once. The sequencing sample was made of peripheral blood. The origin of the receptors is an adult man with Graves' ophthalmopathy. CDR3s include the opening cysteine and the closing phenylalanine or tryptophan. The order of the fields is CDR3 DNA, CDR3 protein, V gene, clone size, D gene, J gene. D genes are given only for firm matches. Part of the rows lack a size; the others show once, few, many or a class for expanded clones.

DNA: TGTGCCAGCAGCCATTCGCCGAGGGGGAACACTGAAGCTTTCTTT
CDR3: CASSHSPRGNTEAFF
V: TRBV7-2
size: .
D: .
J: TRBJ1-1

DNA: TGTGCCAGTAGTAGAGACAGGGTTGGTGGCAATCAGCCCCAGCATTTT
CDR3: CASSRDRVGGNQPQHF
V: TRBV19
size: .
D: TRBD1
J: TRBJ1-5

DNA: TGTGCCAGTAGTGGAGACAAAGACACAGGGCTCAATCAGCCCCAGCATTTT
CDR3: CASSGDKDTGLNQPQHF
V: TRBV19
size: few
D: .
J: TRBJ1-5

DNA: TGTGCCAGTAGTATATTTGTCGGGACGAGTAGCAATCAGCCCCAGCATTTT
CDR3: CASSIFVGTSSNQPQHF
V: TRBV19
size: .
D: .
J: TRBJ1-5

DNA: TGTGCCAGCAACCCAGCCAATCAGCCCCAGCATTTT
CDR3: CASNPANQPQHF
V: TRBV2
size: .
D: .
J: TRBJ1-5

DNA: TGTGCCAGCACCCCCCCGGGACAGGGATCGGGCGGGGAGCTGTTTTTT
CDR3: CASTPPGQGSGGELFF
V: TRBV7-9
size: .
D: TRBD1
J: TRBJ2-2

DNA: TGTGCCAGCAGCCCATCGGCGGGGCACGCTTTCTTT
CDR3: CASSPSAGHAFF
V: TRBV7-9
size: many
D: .
J: TRBJ1-1

DNA: TGTGCCACCAGCAGAGGATGGGGAGGGGACAGCAATCAGCCCCAGCATTTT
CDR3: CATSRGWGGDSNQPQHF
V: TRBV15
size: many
D: .
J: TRBJ1-5

DNA: TGTGCCAGCAGCTTCACCGGATCGACAGGGGTTGCGTTAGGCTACACCTTC
CDR3: CASSFTGSTGVALGYTF
V: TRBV13
size: .
D: TRBD1
J: TRBJ1-2

DNA: TGCAGTGCTAGTGCACCGGGACAGGCCGACACTGAAGCTTTCTTT
CDR3: CSASAPGQADTEAFF
V: TRBV20-1
size: .
D: TRBD1
J: TRBJ1-1

DNA: TGCGCCAGCAGCCAAGATTGGACTAGCCAGGAGACCCAGTACTTC
CDR3: CASSQDWTSQETQYF
V: TRBV4-3
size: .
D: TRBD2
J: TRBJ2-5

DNA: TGTGCCAGCAAGGCGGGCGCGAGCACAGATACGCAGTATTTT
CDR3: CASKAGASTDTQYF
V: TRBV9
size: .
D: .
J: TRBJ2-3

DNA: TGTGCCAGCAGTACCTCCGGACGGACAACTAATGAAAAACTGTTTTTT
CDR3: CASSTSGRTTNEKLFF
V: TRBV25-1
size: .
D: .
J: TRBJ1-4

DNA: TGTGCCAGCTTAGGACAGAACATTTTCTCCTATAATTCACCCCTCCACTTT
CDR3: CASLGQNIFSYNSPLHF
V: TRBV2
size: many
D: .
J: TRBJ1-6

DNA: TGTGCCAAGATGACCTACGAGCAGTACTTC
CDR3: CAKMTYEQYF
V: TRBV28
size: .
D: .
J: TRBJ2-7

DNA: TGTGCCAGCAGTCTTACGGGGACAGCGAACACCGGGGAGCTGTTTTTT
CDR3: CASSLTGTANTGELFF
V: TRBV25-1
size: .
D: TRBD1
J: TRBJ2-2

DNA: TGTGCCAGCAGCCGTGGGGGGGGACCTAATGAGCAGTTCTTC
CDR3: CASSRGGGPNEQFF
V: TRBV7-2
size: .
D: TRBD2
J: TRBJ2-1

DNA: TGTGCCAGCAGTCCCGTCCTACGCCCTGAAGCTTTCTTT
CDR3: CASSPVLRPEAFF
V: TRBV14
size: .
D: .
J: TRBJ1-1

DNA: TGTGCCAGCAGCTTAGCGGGGCTAAATTCACCCCTCCACTTT
CDR3: CASSLAGLNSPLHF
V: TRBV11-2
size: many
D: .
J: TRBJ1-6

DNA: TGTGCCAGCAGCCCCAGGACAGGGGACACTGAAGCTTTCTTT
CDR3: CASSPRTGDTEAFF
V: TRBV2
size: many
D: TRBD1
J: TRBJ1-1

DNA: TGTGCCAGCAGCCAATTACTGGTGGATCAGCCCCAGCATTTT
CDR3: CASSQLLVDQPQHF
V: TRBV16
size: many
D: .
J: TRBJ1-5

DNA: TGTGCCAGCAGTTTATGGGGGGGGGAGGGGTATGGCTACACCTTC
CDR3: CASSLWGGEGYGYTF
V: TRBV25-1
size: .
D: .
J: TRBJ1-2

DNA: TGTGCCATCAGTGAGTCGGGGGGCCCAGGGACCCAGTACTTC
CDR3: CAISESGGPGTQYF
V: TRBV10-3
size: .
D: .
J: TRBJ2-5

DNA: TGCAGCGGGACAGAACACTACGAGCAGTACTTC
CDR3: CSGTEHYEQYF
V: TRBV29-1
size: .
D: .
J: TRBJ2-7

DNA: TGTGCCAGCAGTTGGGACAGACGGGGAAAACTGTTTTTT
CDR3: CASSWDRRGKLFF
V: TRBV2
size: many
D: TRBD1
J: TRBJ1-4

DNA: TGCGCCAGCAGCCCCTTAGCGGGGATAGGGGAGCTGTTTTTT
CDR3: CASSPLAGIGELFF
V: TRBV7-9
size: .
D: TRBD2
J: TRBJ2-2

DNA: TGCAGCGTTGCGGGTTTTTTGGCGGGAGGGCCCTACGAGCAGTACTTC
CDR3: CSVAGFLAGGPYEQYF
V: TRBV29-1
size: few
D: TRBD2
J: TRBJ2-7

DNA: TGTGCCAGCCAAGAAGGAGCCGTAGGACGTGGGAATTCACCCCTCCACTTT
CDR3: CASQEGAVGRGNSPLHF
V: TRBV2
size: .
D: .
J: TRBJ1-6

DNA: TGTGCCAGCAGCCCCACAGGTTTCCCGGGACTAGCGGGGTCCTACGAGCAGTACTTC
CDR3: CASSPTGFPGLAGSYEQYF
V: TRBV5-5
size: .
D: TRBD2
J: TRBJ2-7

DNA: TGCAGTGCTTCGGGACTAGCGGGAGCTTCTAAAACGTACGAGCAGTACTTC
CDR3: CSASGLAGASKTYEQYF
V: TRBV20-1
size: .
D: TRBD2
J: TRBJ2-7

DNA: TGTGCCAGCAGTTCCGGACCAAATTCACCCCTCCACTTT
CDR3: CASSSGPNSPLHF
V: TRBV6-5
size: many
D: .
J: TRBJ1-6

DNA: TGTGCCAGCAGTCGACAGGGAGTGAGCACTGAAGCTTTCTTT
CDR3: CASSRQGVSTEAFF
V: TRBV6-6
size: few
D: TRBD1
J: TRBJ1-1

DNA: TGTGCCAGCAGCTGGGGACCCAACTTATCTTACGAGCAGTACTTC
CDR3: CASSWGPNLSYEQYF
V: TRBV11-2
size: once
D: .
J: TRBJ2-7

DNA: TGCAGTGCACGGGCCGTCCGGGGGGGCACCTCTGGGGCCAACGTCCTGACTTTC
CDR3: CSARAVRGGTSGANVLTF
V: TRBV20-1
size: .
D: TRBD2
J: TRBJ2-6

DNA: TGCAGTGCCCGATCGGGGGGGACTAATGAAAAACTGTTTTTT
CDR3: CSARSGGTNEKLFF
V: TRBV20-1
size: few
D: .
J: TRBJ1-4

DNA: TGCGCCAGCAGCGACTCAGGGTTCAGCAATCAGCCCCAGCATTTT
CDR3: CASSDSGFSNQPQHF
V: TRBV10-2
size: .
D: .
J: TRBJ1-5

DNA: TGTGCCAGCAGTCCGCGGGGGGGCGTTGGAAACACTGAAGCTTTCTTT
CDR3: CASSPRGGVGNTEAFF
V: TRBV12-3/TRBV12-4
size: .
D: .
J: TRBJ1-1

DNA: TGTGCCAGCAGCCCGGGGTACGGACAGAGCTCTGGGGCCAACGTCCTGACTTTC
CDR3: CASSPGYGQSSGANVLTF
V: TRBV6-5
size: .
D: .
J: TRBJ2-6

DNA: TGTGCCAGCAGCGTAGCTCCGGGGTACGGTGAAAAACTGTTTTTT
CDR3: CASSVAPGYGEKLFF
V: TRBV13
size: .
D: .
J: TRBJ1-4

DNA: TGTGCCATCAGTTCCGGGACAGGGTCCTACGAGCAGTACTTC
CDR3: CAISSGTGSYEQYF
V: TRBV10-3
size: .
D: TRBD1
J: TRBJ2-7

DNA: TGTGCCATCAGTGAGTCGGAGACGGCCTACTACGAGCAGTACTTC
CDR3: CAISESETAYYEQYF
V: TRBV10-3
size: many
D: .
J: TRBJ2-7

DNA: TGTGCCAGTAGTAAGGCAGACTATGGCTACACCTTC
CDR3: CASSKADYGYTF
V: TRBV19
size: many
D: .
J: TRBJ1-2

DNA: TGTGCCAGTAGTTCGGGGGTGCTGAACACCGGGGAGCTGTTTTTT
CDR3: CASSSGVLNTGELFF
V: TRBV7-9
size: few
D: .
J: TRBJ2-2

DNA: TGTGCCAAACCGGGACTAGCCTACCCCACTGGGGCCAACGTCCTGACTTTC
CDR3: CAKPGLAYPTGANVLTF
V: TRBV9
size: .
D: TRBD2
J: TRBJ2-6

DNA: TGTGCCAGTAGTATAAAGGGGACCTACGAGCAGTACTTC
CDR3: CASSIKGTYEQYF
V: TRBV19
size: .
D: .
J: TRBJ2-7